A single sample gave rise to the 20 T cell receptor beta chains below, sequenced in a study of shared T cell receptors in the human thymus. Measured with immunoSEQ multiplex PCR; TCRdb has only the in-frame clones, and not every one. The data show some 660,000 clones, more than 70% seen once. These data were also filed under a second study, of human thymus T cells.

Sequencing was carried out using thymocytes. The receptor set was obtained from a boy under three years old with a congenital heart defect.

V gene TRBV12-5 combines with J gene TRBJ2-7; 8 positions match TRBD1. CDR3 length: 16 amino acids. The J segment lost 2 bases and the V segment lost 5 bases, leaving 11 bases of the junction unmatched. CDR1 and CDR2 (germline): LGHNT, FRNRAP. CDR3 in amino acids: CASGLSDRARPYEQYF. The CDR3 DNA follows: TGTGCTAGTGGTCTTTCGGACAGGGCGCGACCCTACGAGCAGTACTTC.

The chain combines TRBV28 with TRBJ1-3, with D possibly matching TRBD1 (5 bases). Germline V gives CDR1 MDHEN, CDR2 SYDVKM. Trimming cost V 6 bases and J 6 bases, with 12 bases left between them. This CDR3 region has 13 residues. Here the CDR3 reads CASSPGYENTIYF. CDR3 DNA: TGTGCCAGCAGCCCAGGGTACGAAAACACCATATATTTT.

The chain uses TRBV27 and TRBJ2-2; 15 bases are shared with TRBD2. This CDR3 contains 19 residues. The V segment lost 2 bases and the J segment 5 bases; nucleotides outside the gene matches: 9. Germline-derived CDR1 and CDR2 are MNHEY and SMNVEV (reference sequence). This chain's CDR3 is CASSLKGTSGGRGTGELFF. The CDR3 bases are TGTGCCAGCAGTTTAAAGGGGACTAGCGGGGGGAGGGGGACCGGGGAGCTGTTTTTT.

The CDR3 coding sequence is TGCAGGGACGACAGGGTCCAGAACACTGAAGCTTTCTTT. Translation gives CRDDRVQNTEAFF. This rearrangement joins TRBV29-1 to TRBJ1-1; 7 nucleotides align to TRBD1. Germline V gene data show CDR1 as SQVTM and CDR2 as ANQGSEA. The CDR3 runs to 13 residues.

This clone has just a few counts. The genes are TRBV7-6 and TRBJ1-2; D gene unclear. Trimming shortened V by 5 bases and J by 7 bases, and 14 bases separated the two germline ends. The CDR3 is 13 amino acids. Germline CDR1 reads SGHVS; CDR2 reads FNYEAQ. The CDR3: CASSPGIGGGYTF. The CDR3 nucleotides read TGTGCCAGCAGCCCGGGTATCGGAGGTGGCTACACCTTC.

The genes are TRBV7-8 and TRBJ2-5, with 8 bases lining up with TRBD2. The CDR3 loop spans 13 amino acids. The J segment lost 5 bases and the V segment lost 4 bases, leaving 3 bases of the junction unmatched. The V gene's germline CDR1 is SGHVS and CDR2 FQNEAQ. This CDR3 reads CASSSQREETQYF. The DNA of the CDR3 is TGTGCCAGCAGCTCACAGCGGGAGGAGACCCAGTACTTC.

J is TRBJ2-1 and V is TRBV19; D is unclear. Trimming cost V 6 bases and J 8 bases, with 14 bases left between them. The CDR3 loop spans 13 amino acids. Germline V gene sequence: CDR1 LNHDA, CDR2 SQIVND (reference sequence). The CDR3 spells CASRTPRGDEQFF. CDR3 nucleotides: TGTGCCAGTAGGACCCCGCGCGGCGATGAGCAGTTCTTC. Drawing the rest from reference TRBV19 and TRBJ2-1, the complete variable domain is DGGITQSPKYLFRKEGQNVTLSCEQNLNHDAMYWYRQDPGQGLRLIYYSQIVNDFQKGDIAEGYSVSREKKESFPLTVTSAQKNPTAFYLCASRTPRGDEQFFGPGTRLTVL.

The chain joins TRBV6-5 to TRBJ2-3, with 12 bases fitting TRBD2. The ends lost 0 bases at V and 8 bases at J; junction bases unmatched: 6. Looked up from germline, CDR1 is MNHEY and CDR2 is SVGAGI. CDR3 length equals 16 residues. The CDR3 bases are TGTGCCAGCAGTTACTCTTCTAGCGGGGGGGCCGGTACGCAGTATTTT. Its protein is CASSYSSSGGAGTQYF.

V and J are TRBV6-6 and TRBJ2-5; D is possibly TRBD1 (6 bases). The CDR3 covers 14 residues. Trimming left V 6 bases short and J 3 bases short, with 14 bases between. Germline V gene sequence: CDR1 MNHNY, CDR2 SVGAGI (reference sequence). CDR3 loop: CASRYQGSEETQYF. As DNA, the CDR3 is TGTGCCAGCAGATACCAGGGGAGCGAAGAGACCCAGTACTTC.

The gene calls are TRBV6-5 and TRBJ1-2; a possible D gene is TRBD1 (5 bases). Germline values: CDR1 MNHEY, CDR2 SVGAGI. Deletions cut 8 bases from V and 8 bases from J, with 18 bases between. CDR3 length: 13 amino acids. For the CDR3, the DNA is TGTGCCAGCTCAAAAGGTCAGGGAATCGGCTACACCTTC. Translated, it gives CASSKGQGIGYTF.

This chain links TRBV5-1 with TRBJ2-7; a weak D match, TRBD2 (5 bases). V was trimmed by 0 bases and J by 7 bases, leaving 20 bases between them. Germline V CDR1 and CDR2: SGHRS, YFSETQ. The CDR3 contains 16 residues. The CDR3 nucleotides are TGCGCCAGCAGCTTGGTTTTTGGTGGGGTTAGAGGGGAGCAGTACTTC. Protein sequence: CASSLVFGGVRGEQYF.

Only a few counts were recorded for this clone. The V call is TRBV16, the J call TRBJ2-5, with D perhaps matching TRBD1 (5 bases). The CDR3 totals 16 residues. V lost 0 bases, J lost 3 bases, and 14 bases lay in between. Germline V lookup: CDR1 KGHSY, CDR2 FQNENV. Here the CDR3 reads CASSQSGWGREETQYF. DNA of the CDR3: TGTGCCAGCAGCCAATCCGGTTGGGGCAGAGAAGAGACCCAGTACTTC.

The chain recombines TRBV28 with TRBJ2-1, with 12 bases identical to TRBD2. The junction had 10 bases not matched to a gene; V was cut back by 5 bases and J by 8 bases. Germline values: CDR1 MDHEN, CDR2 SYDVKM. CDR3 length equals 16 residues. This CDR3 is CASSQPLAGGPDEQFF. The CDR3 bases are TGTGCCAGCAGTCAGCCCCTAGCGGGAGGGCCCGATGAGCAGTTCTTC.

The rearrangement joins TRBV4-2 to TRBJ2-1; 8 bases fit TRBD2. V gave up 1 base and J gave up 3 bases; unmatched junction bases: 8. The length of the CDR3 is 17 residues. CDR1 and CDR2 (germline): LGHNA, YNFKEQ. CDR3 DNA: TGTGCCAGCAGCCAAGTTAAGCGGGGGAACAACTACAATGAGCAGTTCTTC. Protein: CASSQVKRGNNYNEQFF.

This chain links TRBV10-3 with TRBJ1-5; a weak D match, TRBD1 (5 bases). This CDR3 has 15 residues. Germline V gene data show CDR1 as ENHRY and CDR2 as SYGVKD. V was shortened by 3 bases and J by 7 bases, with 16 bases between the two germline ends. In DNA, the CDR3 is TGTGCCATCAGTGAAGGGAGGCAGGGCTGGCAGCCCCAGCATTTT. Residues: CAISEGRQGWQPQHF.

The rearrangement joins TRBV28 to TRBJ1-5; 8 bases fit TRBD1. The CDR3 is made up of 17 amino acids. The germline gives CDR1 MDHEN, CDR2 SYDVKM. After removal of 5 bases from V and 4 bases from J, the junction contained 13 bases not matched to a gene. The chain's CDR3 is CASSHWTGKFINQPQHF. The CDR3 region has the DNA TGTGCCAGCAGTCACTGGACAGGGAAGTTTATTAATCAGCCCCAGCATTTT.

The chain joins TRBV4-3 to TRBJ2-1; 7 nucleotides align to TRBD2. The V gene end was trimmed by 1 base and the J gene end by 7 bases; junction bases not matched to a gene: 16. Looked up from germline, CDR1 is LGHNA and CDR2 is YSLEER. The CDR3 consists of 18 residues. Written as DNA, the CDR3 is TGCGCCAGCAGCCAAGCAGCCGGAATGGCGGGAGTTAAGAATGAGCAGTTCTTC. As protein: CASSQAAGMAGVKNEQFF.

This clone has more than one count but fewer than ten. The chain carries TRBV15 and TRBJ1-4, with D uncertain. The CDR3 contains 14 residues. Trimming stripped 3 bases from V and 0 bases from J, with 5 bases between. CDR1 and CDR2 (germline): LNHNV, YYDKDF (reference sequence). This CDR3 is CATSRASTNEKLFF. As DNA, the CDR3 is TGTGCCACCAGCAGGGCCTCAACTAATGAAAAACTGTTTTTT.

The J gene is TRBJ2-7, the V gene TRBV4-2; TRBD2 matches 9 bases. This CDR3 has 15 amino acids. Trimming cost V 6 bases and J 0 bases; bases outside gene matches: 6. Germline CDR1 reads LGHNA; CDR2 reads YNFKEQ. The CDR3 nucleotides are TGTGCCAGCAGAATGGGACTAGCCCCCTCCTACGAGCAGTACTTC. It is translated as CASRMGLAPSYEQYF.

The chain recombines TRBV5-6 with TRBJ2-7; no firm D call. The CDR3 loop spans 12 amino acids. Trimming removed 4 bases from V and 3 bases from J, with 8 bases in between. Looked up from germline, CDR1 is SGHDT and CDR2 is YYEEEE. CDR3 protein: CASSPRGYEQYF. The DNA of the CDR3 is TGTGCCAGCAGCCCTCGCGGCTACGAGCAGTACTTC.